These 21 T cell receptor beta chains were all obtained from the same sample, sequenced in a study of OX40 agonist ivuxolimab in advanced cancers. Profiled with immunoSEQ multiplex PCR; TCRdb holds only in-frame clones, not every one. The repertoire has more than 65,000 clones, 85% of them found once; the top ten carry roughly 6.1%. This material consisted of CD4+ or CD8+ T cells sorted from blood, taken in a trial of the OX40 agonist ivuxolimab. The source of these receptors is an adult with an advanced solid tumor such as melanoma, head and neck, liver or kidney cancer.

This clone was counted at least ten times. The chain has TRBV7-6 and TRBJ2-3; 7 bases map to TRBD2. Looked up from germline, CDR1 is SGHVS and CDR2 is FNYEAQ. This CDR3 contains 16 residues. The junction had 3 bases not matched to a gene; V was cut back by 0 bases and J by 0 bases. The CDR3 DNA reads TGTGCCAGCAGCTTAGCGGCGGGGGTTAGCACAGATACGCAGTATTTT. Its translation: CASSLAAGVSTDTQYF.

The CDR3 DNA reads TGTGCCAGCTCACTTAGCGGGAGCTACGAGCAGTACTTC. Protein product: CASSLSGSYEQYF. The chain carries TRBV18 and TRBJ2-7, with 9 nucleotides matching TRBD2. CDR1 and CDR2 from the germline V gene are KGHSH and LQKENI. Trimming removed 4 bases from V and 3 bases from J; junction bases left unmatched: 1. The CDR3 contains 13 residues. The full variable domain, completed using reference TRBV18 and TRBJ2-7, is NAGVMQNPRHLVRRRGQEARLRCSPMKGHSHVYWYRQLPEEGLKFMVYLQKENIIDESGMPKERFSAEFPKEGPSILRIQQVVRGDSAAYFCASSLSGSYEQYFGPGTRLTVT.

Here the CDR3 reads CASSLGSASGNTIYF. The CDR3, as DNA: TGCGCCAGCAGCTTGGGGTCGGCATCTGGAAACACCATATATTTT. This rearrangement joins TRBV5-1 to TRBJ1-3; the D is unclear. Germline V lookup: CDR1 SGHRS, CDR2 YFSETQ. CDR3 length equals 15 residues. V was pared by 0 bases and J by 1 base, with 8 bases between.

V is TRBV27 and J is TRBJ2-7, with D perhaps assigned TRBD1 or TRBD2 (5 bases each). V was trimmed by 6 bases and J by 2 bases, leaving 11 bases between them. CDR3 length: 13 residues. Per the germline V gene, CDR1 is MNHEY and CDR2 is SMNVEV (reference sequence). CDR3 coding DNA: TGTGCCAGCAGCCCGGGGCGGCCCTACGAGCAGTACTTC. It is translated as CASSPGRPYEQYF.

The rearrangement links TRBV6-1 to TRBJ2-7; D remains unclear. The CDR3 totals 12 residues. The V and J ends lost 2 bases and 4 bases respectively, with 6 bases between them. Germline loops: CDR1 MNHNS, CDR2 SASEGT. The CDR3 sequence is CASSEQGYEQYF. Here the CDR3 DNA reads TGTGCCAGCAGTGAACAAGGATACGAGCAGTACTTC.

CDR3 coding DNA: TGCAGCTTCCAGGATACTCAAGAGACCCAGTACTTC. Its translation is CSFQDTQETQYF. The rearrangement joins TRBV29-1 to TRBJ2-5; D gene unclear. Germline values: CDR1 SQVTM, CDR2 ANQGSEA. The CDR3 is made up of 12 amino acids. The V gene lost 8 bases and the J gene lost 2 bases, with 12 bases spanning the gap.

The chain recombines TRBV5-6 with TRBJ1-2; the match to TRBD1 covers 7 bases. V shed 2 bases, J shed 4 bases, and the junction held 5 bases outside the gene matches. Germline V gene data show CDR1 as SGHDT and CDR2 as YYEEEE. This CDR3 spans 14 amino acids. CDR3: CASSLGTELYGYTF. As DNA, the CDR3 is TGTGCCAGCAGCTTAGGGACAGAACTCTATGGCTACACCTTC. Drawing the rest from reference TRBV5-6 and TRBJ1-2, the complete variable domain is DAGVTQSPTHLIKTRGQQVTLRCSPKSGHDTVSWYQQALGQGPQFIFQYYEEEERQRGNFPDRFSGHQFPNYSSELNVNALLLGDSALYLCASSLGTELYGYTFGSGTRLTVV.

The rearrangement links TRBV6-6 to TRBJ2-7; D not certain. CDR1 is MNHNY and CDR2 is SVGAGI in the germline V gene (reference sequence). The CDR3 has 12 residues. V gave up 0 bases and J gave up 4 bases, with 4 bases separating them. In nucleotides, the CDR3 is TGTGCCAGCAGTTACTCAGAATACGAGCAGTACTTC. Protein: CASSYSEYEQYF.

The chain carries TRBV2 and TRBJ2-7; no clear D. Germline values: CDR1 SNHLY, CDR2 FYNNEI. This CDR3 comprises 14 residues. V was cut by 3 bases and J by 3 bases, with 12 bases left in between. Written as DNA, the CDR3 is TGTGCCAGCAGTGATTGGAGACCCAGCTACGAGCAGTACTTC. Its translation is CASSDWRPSYEQYF.

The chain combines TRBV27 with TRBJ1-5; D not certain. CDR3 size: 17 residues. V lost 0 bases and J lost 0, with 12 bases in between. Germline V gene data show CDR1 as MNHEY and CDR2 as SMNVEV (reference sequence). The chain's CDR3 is CASSLSITPYSNQPQHF. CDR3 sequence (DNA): TGTGCCAGCAGTTTATCTATCACACCTTATAGCAATCAGCCCCAGCATTTT.

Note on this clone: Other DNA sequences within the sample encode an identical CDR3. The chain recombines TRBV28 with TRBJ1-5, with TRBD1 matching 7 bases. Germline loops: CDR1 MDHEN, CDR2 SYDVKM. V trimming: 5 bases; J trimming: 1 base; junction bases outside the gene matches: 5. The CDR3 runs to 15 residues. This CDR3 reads CASSPGTVSNQPQHF. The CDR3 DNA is TGTGCCAGCAGTCCCGGGACAGTGAGCAATCAGCCCCAGCATTTT. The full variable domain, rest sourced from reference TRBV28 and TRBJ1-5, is DVKVTQSSRYLVKRTGEKVFLECVQDMDHENMFWYRQDPGLGLRLIYFSYDVKMKEKGDIPEGYSVSREKKERFSLILESASTNQTSMYLCASSPGTVSNQPQHFGDGTRLSIL.

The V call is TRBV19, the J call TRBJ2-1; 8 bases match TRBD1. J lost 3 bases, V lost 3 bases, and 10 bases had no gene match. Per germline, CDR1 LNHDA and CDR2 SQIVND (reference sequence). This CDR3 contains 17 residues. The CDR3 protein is CASSMDTTGALYNEQFF. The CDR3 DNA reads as TGTGCCAGTAGTATGGATACGACAGGGGCGCTCTACAATGAGCAGTTCTTC.

CDR3 loop: CASSHGTGSGYTF. The CDR3 DNA is TGTGCCAGCAGCCACGGGACAGGGTCTGGCTACACCTTC. V is TRBV4-2 and J is TRBJ1-2; 9 bases align to TRBD1. Germline values: CDR1 LGHNA, CDR2 YNFKEQ. This CDR3 has 13 amino acids. Trimming cost V 3 bases and J 7 bases; bases outside gene matches: 3.

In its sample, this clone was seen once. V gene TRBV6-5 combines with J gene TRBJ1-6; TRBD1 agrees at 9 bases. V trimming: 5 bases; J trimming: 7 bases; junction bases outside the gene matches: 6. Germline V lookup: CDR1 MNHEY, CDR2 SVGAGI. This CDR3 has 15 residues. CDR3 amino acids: CASSLQGARNSPLHF. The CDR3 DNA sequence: TGTGCCAGCAGTCTACAGGGGGCGAGGAATTCACCCCTCCACTTT.

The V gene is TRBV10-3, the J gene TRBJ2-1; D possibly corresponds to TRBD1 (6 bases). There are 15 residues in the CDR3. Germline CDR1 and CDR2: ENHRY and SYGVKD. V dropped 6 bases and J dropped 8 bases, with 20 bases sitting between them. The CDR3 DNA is TGTGCCATCAGCGATCCCCGCATGGGGGCGGATGAGCAGTTCTTC. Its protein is CAISDPRMGADEQFF.

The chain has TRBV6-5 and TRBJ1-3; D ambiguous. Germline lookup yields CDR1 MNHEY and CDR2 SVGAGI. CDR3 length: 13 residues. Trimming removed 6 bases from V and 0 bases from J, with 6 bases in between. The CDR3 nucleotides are TGTGCCAGCAGACAAGCCTCTGGAAACACCATATATTTT. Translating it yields CASRQASGNTIYF.

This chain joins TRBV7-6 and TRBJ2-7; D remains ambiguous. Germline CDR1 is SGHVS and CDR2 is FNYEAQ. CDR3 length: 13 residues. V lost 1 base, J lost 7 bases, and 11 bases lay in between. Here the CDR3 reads CASSLVNLGEQYF. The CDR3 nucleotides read TGTGCCAGCAGCTTAGTGAATCTGGGGGAGCAGTACTTC.

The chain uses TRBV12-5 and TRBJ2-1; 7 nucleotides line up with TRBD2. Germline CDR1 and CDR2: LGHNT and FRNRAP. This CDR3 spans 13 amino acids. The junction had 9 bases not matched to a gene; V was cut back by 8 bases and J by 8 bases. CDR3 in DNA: TGTGCTAGTCGTCCCAGCGGGGTGGATGAGCAGTTCTTC. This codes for CASRPSGVDEQFF. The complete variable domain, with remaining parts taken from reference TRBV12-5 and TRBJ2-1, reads DARVTQTPRHKVTEMGQEVTMRCQPILGHNTVFWYRQTMMQGLELLAYFRNRAPLDDSGMPKDRFSAEMPDATLATLKIQPSEPRDSAVYFCASRPSGVDEQFFGPGTRLTVL.

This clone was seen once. CDR3 amino acids: CASSKAGIQVMETQYF. The CDR3 bases are TGTGCCAGCAGTAAAGCAGGGATTCAGGTTATGGAGACCCAGTACTTC. This chain joins TRBV9 and TRBJ2-5; a weak D match, TRBD1 (5 bases). The CDR3 loop spans 16 amino acids. The V gene lost 5 bases and the J gene lost 5 bases, with 22 bases spanning the gap. Per germline, CDR1 SGDLS and CDR2 YYNGEE.

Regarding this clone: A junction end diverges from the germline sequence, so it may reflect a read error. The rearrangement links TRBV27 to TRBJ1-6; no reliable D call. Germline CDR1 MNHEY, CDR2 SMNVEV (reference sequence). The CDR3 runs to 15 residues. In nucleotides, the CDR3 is TGTGCCAGCAGTTTTTCCGGCTCCAATAATTCACCCCTCCACTTT. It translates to CASSFSGSNNSPLHF.

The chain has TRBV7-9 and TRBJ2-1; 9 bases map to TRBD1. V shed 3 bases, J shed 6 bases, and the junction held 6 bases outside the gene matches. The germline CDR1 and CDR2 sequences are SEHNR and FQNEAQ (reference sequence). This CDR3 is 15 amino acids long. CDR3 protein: CASSLGGQGINEQFF. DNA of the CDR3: TGTGCCAGCAGCTTGGGGGGACAGGGAATCAATGAGCAGTTCTTC.